This T cell receptor beta chain derives from a study of shared clonotypes between healthy human individuals. V shed 0 bases and J shed 7 bases, with 10 bases lying between them. CDR1 is MGHRA, CDR2 YSYEKL, per germline. This CDR3 spans 14 amino acids. The protocol was immunoSEQ multiplex PCR, while the TCRdb copy is restricted to in-frame clones and leaves out a portion. The sample contains some 1,600,000 clones, 95% to 99% of which appear only once. This clone is a singleton in its sample. The sequence was obtained from a man in his thirties or forties in good health. The chain recombines TRBV4-1 with TRBJ1-5, with a tentative D call TRBD1 (5 bases). The sequenced material came from naive CD4+ T cells sorted from blood. Regarding subset: CD45RA+ positively selected. DNA for the CDR3: TGCGCCAGCAGCCAAGATGGGGGGTTCCAGCCCCAGCATTTT. Its translation is CASSQDGGFQPQHF.